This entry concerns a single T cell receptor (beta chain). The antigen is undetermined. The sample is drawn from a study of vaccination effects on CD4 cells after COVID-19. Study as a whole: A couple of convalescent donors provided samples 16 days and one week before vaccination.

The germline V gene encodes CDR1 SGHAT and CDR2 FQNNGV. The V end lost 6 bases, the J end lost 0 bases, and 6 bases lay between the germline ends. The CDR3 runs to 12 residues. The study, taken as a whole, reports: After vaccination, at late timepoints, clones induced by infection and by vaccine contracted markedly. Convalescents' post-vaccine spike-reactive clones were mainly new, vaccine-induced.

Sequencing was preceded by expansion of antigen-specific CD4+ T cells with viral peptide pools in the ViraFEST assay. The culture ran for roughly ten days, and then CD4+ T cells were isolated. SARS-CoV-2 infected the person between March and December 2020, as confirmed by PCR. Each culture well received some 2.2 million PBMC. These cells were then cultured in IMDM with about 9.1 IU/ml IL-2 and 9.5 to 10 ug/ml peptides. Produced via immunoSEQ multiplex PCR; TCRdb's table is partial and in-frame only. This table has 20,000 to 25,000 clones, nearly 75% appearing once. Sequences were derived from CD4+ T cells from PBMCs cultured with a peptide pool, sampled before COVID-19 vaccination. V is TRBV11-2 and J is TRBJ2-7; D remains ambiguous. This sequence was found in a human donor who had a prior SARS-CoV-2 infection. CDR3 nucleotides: TGTGCCAGCAGATTTAACTCCTACGAGCAGTACTTC. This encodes CASRFNSYEQYF.